This T cell receptor (beta chain) was observed in a study of shared clonotypes between healthy human individuals. The V and J ends lost 5 bases and 7 bases, in that order; junction bases with no gene match: 5. CDR1 is SEHNR and CDR2 is FQNEAQ in the germline V gene (reference sequence). The length of the CDR3 is 14 residues. This clone was seen just once. Source study methods: Quality scores were absent from the junction-only immunoSEQ sequences, so filtering differed. Sequenced by immunoSEQ multiplex PCR; TCRdb stores in-frame clones only, minus some. From that table come the V and J calls and clone size; the DNA was used to work out D and trimming. The sample lists over 2,000,000 clones; over 85% were seen once. Naive CD8 cells were CD45RO-negative, positively selected for CCR7, excluding terminally differentiated effector memory CD45RA+ cells.

V usage is TRBV7-9 and J usage is TRBJ1-4, with 9 bases lining up with TRBD1. The clonotype was recovered from a man aged 18 to 30 in good health. Some clones in this sample may be carry-over from other donors' samples. The sequenced sample consisted of naive CD8+ T cells from PBMCs. In DNA form, the CDR3 reads TGTGCCAGCAGCACGGACAGGGGACCTGAAAAACTGTTTTTT. Protein: CASSTDRGPEKLFF.